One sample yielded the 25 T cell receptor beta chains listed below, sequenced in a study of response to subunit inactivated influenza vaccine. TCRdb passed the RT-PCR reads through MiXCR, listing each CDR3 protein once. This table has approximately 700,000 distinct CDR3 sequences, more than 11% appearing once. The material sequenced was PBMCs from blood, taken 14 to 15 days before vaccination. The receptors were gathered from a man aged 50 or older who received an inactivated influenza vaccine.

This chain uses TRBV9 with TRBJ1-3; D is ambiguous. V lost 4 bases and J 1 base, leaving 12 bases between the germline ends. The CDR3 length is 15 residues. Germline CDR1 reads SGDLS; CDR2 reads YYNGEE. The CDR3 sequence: CASSPGRVSGNTIYF. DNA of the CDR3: TGTGCCAGCAGCCCAGGACGAGTTTCTGGAAACACCATATATTTT.

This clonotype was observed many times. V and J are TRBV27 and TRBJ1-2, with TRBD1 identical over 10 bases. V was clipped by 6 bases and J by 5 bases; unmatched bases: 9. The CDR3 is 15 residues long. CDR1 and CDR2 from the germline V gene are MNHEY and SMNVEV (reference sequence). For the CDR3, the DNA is TGTGCCAGCAGCCTTATTGGGACAGGGGAGTATGGCTACACCTTC. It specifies CASSLIGTGEYGYTF.

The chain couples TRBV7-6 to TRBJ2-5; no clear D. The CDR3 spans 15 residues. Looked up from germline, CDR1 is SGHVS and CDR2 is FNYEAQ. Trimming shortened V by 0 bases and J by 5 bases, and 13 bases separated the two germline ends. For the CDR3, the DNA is TGTGCCAGCAGCTTAGCGGCGGCGCGGTCGGAGACCCAGTACTTC. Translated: CASSLAAARSETQYF.

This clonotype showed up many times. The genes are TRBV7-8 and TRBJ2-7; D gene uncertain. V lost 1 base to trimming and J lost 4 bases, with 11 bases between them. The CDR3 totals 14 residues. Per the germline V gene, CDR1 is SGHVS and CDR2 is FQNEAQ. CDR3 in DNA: TGTGCCAGCAGCTTAGGGGGTTTAGGGTACGAGCAGTACTTC. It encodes CASSLGGLGYEQYF.

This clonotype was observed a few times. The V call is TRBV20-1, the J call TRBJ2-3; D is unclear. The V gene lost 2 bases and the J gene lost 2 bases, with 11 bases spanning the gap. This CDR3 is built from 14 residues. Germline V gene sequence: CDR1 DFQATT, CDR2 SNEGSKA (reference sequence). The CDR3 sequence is CSARPQIVTDTQYF. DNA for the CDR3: TGCAGTGCTAGACCCCAGATAGTCACAGATACGCAGTATTTT.

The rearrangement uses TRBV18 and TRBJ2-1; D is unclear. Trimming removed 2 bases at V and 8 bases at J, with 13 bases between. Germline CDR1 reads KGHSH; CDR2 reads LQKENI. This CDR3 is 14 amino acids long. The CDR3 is CASSPTATQHEQFF. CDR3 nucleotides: TGTGCCAGCTCACCAACCGCGACCCAGCATGAGCAGTTCTTC. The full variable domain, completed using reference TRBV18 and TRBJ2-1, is NAGVMQNPRHLVRRRGQEARLRCSPMKGHSHVYWYRQLPEEGLKFMVYLQKENIIDESGMPKERFSAEFPKEGPSILRIQQVVRGDSAAYFCASSPTATQHEQFFGPGTRLTVL.

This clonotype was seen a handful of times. The CDR3, as DNA: TGCGCCAGCAGTAAGACAGGGGTGGGGACTGAAGCTTTCTTT. This translates into CASSKTGVGTEAFF. This rearrangement joins TRBV10-2 to TRBJ1-1; 8 bases match TRBD1. The CDR3 spans 14 residues. The trim removed 5 bases at V and 5 bases at J, leaving 7 bases unmatched. Germline V gene sequence: CDR1 WSHSY, CDR2 SAAADI.

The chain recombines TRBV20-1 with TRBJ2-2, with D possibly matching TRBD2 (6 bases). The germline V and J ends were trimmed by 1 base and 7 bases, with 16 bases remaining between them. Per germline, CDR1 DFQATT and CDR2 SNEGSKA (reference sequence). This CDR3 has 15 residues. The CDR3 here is CSARAVRLVNGELFF. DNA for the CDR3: TGCAGTGCTAGAGCGGTCCGACTAGTAAACGGGGAGCTGTTTTTT.

The CDR3 bases are TGCAGTGCTAGTCGGGGGAGAAGCACAGATACGCAGTATTTT. It codes for CSASRGRSTDTQYF. The chain recombines TRBV20-1 with TRBJ2-3; TRBD2 might be the D (6 bases). V shed 3 bases and J shed 0 bases, with 10 bases lying between them. This CDR3 region has 14 residues. Germline-derived CDR1 and CDR2 are DFQATT and SNEGSKA (reference sequence).

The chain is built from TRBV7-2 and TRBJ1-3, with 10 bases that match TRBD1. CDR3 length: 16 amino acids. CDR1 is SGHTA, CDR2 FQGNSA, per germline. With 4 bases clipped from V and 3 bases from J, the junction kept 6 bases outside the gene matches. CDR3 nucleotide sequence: TGTGCCAGCAGCTGGACAGGGGGGAAGAATGGAAACACCATATATTTT. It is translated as CASSWTGGKNGNTIYF.

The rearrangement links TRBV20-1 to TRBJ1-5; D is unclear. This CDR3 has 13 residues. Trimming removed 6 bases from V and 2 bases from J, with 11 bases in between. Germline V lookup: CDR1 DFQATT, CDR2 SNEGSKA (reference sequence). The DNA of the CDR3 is TGCAGTGCCCGGGAGGTCCGCAATCAGCCCCAGCATTTT. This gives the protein CSAREVRNQPQHF.

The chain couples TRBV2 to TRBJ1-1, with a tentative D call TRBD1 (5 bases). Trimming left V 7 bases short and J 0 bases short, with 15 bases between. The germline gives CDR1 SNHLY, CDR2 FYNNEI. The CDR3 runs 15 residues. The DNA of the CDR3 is TGTGCCAGCACCACGGCGGGGGGTTTGAACACTGAAGCTTTCTTT. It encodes CASTTAGGLNTEAFF.

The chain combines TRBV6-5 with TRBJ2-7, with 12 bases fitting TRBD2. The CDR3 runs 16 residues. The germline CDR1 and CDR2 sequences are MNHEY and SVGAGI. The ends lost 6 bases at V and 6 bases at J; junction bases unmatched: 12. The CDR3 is CASSYPLAGGPSEQYF. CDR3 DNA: TGTGCCAGCAGCTACCCCCTAGCGGGGGGGCCAAGCGAGCAGTACTTC.

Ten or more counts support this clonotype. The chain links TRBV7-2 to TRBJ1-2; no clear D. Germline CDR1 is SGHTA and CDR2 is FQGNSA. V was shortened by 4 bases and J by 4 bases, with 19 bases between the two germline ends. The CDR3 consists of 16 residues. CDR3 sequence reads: CASSSLSGNRLYGYTF. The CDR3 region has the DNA TGTGCCAGCAGCTCGCTTTCTGGCAATAGACTCTATGGCTACACCTTC. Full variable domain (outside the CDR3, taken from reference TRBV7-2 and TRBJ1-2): GAGVSQSPSNKVTEKGKDVELRCDPISGHTALYWYRQSLGQGLEFLIYFQGNSAPDKSGLPSDRFSAERTGGSVSTLTIQRTQQEDSAVYLCASSSLSGNRLYGYTFGSGTRLTVV.

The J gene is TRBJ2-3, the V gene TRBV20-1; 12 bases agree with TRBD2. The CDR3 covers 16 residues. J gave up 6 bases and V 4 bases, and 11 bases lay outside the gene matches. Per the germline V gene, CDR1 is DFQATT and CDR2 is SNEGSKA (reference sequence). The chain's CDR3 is CSAKKLAGGLGDTQYF. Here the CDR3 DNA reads TGCAGTGCTAAGAAACTAGCGGGAGGATTAGGTGATACGCAGTATTTT.

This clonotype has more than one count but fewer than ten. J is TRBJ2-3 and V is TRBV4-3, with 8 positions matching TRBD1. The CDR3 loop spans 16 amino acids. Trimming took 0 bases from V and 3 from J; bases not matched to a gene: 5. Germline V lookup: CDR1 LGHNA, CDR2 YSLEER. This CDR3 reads CASSQDNRGETDTQYF. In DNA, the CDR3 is TGCGCCAGCAGCCAAGATAACAGGGGGGAGACAGATACGCAGTATTTT.

The CDR3 loop reads CASSLRGGATEAFF. In DNA, the CDR3 is TGTGCCAGCAGCCTAAGGGGGGGGGCCACTGAAGCTTTCTTT. This chain uses TRBV7-2 with TRBJ1-1, with D possibly TRBD1 on 6 matching bases. The V end lost 5 bases, the J end lost 4 bases, and 14 bases lay between the germline ends. The germline CDR1 and CDR2 sequences are SGHTA and FQGNSA. The CDR3 loop spans 14 amino acids.

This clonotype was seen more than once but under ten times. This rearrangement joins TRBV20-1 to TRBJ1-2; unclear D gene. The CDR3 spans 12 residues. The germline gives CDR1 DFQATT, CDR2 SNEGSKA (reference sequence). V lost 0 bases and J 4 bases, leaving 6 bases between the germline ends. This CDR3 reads CSAREQPYGYTF. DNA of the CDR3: TGCAGTGCTAGAGAACAGCCCTATGGCTACACCTTC.

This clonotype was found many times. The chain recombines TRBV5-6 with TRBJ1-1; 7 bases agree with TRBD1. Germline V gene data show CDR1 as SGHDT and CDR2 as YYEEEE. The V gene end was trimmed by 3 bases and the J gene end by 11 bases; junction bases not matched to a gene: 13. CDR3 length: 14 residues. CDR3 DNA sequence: TGTGCCAGCAGCTCCCCTCTCAGACAGGGAACGGCTTTCTTT. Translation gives CASSSPLRQGTAFF.

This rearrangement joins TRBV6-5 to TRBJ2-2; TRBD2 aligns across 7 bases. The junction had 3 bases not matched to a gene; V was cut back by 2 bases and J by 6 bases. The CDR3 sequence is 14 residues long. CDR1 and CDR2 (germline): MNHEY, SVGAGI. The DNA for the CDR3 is TGTGCCAGCAGTTACGGGGGGGAGGCCGGGGAGCTGTTTTTT. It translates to CASSYGGEAGELFF.

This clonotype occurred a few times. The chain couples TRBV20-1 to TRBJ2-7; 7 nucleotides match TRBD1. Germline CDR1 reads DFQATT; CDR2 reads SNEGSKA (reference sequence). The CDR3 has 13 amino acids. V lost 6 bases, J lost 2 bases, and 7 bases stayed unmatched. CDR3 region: CSATGTDPYEQYF. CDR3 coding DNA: TGCAGTGCGACCGGGACAGACCCCTACGAGCAGTACTTC.

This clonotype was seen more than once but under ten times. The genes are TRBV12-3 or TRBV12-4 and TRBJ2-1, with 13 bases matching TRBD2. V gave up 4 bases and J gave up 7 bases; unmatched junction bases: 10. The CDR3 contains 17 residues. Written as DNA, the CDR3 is TGTGCCAGCAGTTCTAGACGGGGGACTAGCGGGAAAAATGAGCAGTTCTTC. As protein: CASSSRRGTSGKNEQFF.

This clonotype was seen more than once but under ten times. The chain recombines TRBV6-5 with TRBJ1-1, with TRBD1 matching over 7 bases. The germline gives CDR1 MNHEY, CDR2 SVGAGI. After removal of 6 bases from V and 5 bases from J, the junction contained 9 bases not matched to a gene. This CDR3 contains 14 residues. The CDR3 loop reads CASSLSPGQTEAFF. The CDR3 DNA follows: TGTGCCAGCAGCTTATCCCCGGGACAGACTGAAGCTTTCTTT.

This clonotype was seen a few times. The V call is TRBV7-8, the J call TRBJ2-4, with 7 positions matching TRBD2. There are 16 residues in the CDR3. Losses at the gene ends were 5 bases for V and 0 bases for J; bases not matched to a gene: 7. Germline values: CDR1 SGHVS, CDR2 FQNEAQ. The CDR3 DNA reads TGTGCCAGCAGCCATACTAGCGCCCTAGCCAAAAACATTCAGTACTTC. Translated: CASSHTSALAKNIQYF.

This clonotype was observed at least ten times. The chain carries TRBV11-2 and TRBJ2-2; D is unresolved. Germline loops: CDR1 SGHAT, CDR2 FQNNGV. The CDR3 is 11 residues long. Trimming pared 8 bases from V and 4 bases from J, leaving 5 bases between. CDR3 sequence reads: CASPTTGELFF. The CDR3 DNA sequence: TGTGCCAGCCCGACCACCGGGGAGCTGTTTTTT.